This T cell receptor (beta chain) was identified during a study of human T cells and chemical hapten exposure (dated by TCRdb to the early 2020s). The study in broad terms: Libraries were combined into a pool for sequencing, and differences in TCR yield between samples came mainly from small differences in library volumes within the pool. For every blood RNA sample, sequencing covered both the TCR alpha and TCR beta chains. Peripheral blood TCR repertoire changes were tracked in vivo in alopecia patients during primary and secondary sensitization to the hapten diphenylcyclopropenone (DPC). Paper-wide results and their limitations: Repeated subsampling changed both the strength of the expansion versus patch-test correlation and the threshold at which that correlation became significant. DPC sensitization did not change the number of TCRs with a frequency above 1 in 1000, and there was no evidence of changes in global repertoire structure.

Library construction relied on RACE. Sequencer: NextSeq 500. During library preparation, unique molecular identifiers were attached to individual cDNA molecules so that TCRs could be counted quantitatively and reproducibly. The study's own analysis went as follows. A median of about 87,000 TCRs per sample was observed, with a range of roughly 20,000 to 700,000. The Decombinator software suite was used to annotate the V, J and CDR3 of the TCR reads. To make PS versus PT1 abundance plots, every sample was subsampled to the same number of TCRs (28,000). Expanded TCRs were defined as absent before sensitization and observed at least eight times at the 2-week time point. Starting from the raw public reads, TCRdb applied fastp trimming at Q25, assembled clones with MiXCR and retained in-frame beta chains. Rows with one shared CDR3 protein collapse into an entry with the most common genes and DNA. The V and J calls shown here were made by TCRdb, not taken from the authors' results. In all, the sample holds 85,000 to 95,000 distinct CDR3 sequences, and about 8.6% of those were seen once. Clones ranked in the top ten supply 2.9% of the sample.

The cysteine opens and the phenylalanine closes a CDR3 of 14 amino acids. CDR3 DNA only is kept here, 42 bases in frame from base 1. Trimmed from V: 6 bases; trimmed from J: 0 bases; junction bases lacking a gene match: 5. Reading the germline V gene (reference sequence) gives CDR1 DFQATT and CDR2 SNEGSKA. This clonotype has only a few counts. Its antigen target is currently unknown. No quality values exist for individual bases; no much larger clone is one base distant. Reading the label with the study, this specimen's time point is: healthy volunteer bleed at 2 weeks. Total RNA was extracted from unfractionated whole blood that had been collected in Tempus Blood RNA tubes. Four or five healthy volunteers acted as controls for TCR sequencing and had blood drawn at day 0, 2 weeks and 6 weeks.

In this chain, TRBV20-1 is recombined with TRBJ2-1, with 7 bases matching TRBD2. Sequences were obtained from whole blood. The sequence was collected from a female donor in good health. Some clones in this sample may be carry-over from other donors' samples. The DNA is as follows: TGCAGTGCAATAGCGGGCTCCTCCTACAATGAGCAGTTCTTC. It is translated as CSAIAGSSYNEQFF.